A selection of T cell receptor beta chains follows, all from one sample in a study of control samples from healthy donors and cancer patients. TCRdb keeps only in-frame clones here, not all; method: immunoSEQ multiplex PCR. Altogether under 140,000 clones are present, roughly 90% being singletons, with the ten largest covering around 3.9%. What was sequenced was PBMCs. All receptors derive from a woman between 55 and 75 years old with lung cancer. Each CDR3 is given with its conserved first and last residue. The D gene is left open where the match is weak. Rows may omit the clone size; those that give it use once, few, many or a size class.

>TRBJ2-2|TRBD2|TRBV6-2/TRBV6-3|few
TGTGCCAGCAGTACTAGCGGGCACACCGGGGAGCTGTTTTTT
CASSTSGHTGELFF
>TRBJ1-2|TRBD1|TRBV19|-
TGTGCCAGTAGTATAAGGCAGGGGGCGCGGGAGGACACCTTC
CASSIRQGAREDTF
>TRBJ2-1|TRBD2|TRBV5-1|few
TGCGCCAGCAGCTCAAGGACTAGCGGTTACAATGAGCAGTTCTTC
CASSSRTSGYNEQFF
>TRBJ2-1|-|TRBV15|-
TGTGCCACCAGCAGAGATAACGGGCCCAATGAGCAGTTCTTC
CATSRDNGPNEQFF
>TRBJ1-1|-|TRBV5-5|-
TGTGCCAGCAGCCCCCTTGGGGGGCAATCCACTGAAGCTTTCTTT
CASSPLGGQSTEAFF
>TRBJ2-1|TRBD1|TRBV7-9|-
TGTGCCAGCAGCCGGGACAGGAACTACGCCAACAATGAGCAGTTCTTC
CASSRDRNYANNEQFF
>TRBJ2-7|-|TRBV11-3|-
TGTGCCAGCAGCCCCGCGGACTCAACCTCCTACGAGCAGTACTTC
CASSPADSTSYEQYF
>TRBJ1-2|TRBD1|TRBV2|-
TGTGCCAGAGTGAAACAGGGGGACGGTGGCTACACCTTC
CARVKQGDGGYTF
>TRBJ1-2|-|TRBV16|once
TGTGCCAGCAGCCAATCAAGAGGGGCTCCCGTTGGCTACACCTTC
CASSQSRGAPVGYTF
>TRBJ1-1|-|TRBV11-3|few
TGTGCCAGCAGCACACGGAACACTGAAGCTTTCTTT
CASSTRNTEAFF
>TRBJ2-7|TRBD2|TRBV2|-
TGTGCCAGCAGTCGGACTAGCGTATCCTACGAGCAGTACTTC
CASSRTSVSYEQYF
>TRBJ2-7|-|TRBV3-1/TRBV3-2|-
TGTGCCAGCAGCCAACAGGGAGTCCACTACGAGCAGTACTTC
CASSQQGVHYEQYF
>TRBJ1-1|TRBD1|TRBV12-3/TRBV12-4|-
TGTGCGAGCCACAGGGGAATGAACACTGAAGCTTTCTTT
CASHRGMNTEAFF
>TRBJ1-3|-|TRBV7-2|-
TGTGCCAGCAGCTTAGAACGGGGCTCTGGAAACACCATATATTTT
CASSLERGSGNTIYF
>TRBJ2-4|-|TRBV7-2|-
TGTGCCAGCAGCTGGGGGGGGCCGATCCTTCAGTACTTC
CASSWGGPILQYF
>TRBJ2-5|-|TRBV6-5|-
TGTGCCAGCAAGAAGGGCCAAGAGACCCAGTACTTC
CASKKGQETQYF
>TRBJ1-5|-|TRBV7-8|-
TGTGCCAGCAGCGTAGCTAGGGCGGGCAATCAGCCCCAGCATTTT
CASSVARAGNQPQHF
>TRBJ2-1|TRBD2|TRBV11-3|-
TGTGCCAGCAGCCCCGTAGCGGGAGTTTCTTACAATGAGCAGTTCTTC
CASSPVAGVSYNEQFF
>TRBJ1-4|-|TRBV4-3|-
TGCGCCAGCAGCCAAGGGGCTGACAGTATGAATGAAAAACTGTTTTTT
CASSQGADSMNEKLFF
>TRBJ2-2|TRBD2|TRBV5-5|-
TGTGCCAGCAGCTTGGCCCCTGGACTAGCGGGGACTGCGAACACCGGGGAGCTGTTTTTT
CASSLAPGLAGTANTGELFF
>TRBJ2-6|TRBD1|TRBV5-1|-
TGCGCCAGCAGCATAGGGACAGCTGGGGCCAACGTCCTGACTTTC
CASSIGTAGANVLTF
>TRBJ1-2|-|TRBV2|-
TGTGCCAGCAGTGCGCTTCGGCTGCGTGATGGTGGCTACACCTTC
CASSALRLRDGGYTF
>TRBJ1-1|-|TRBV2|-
TGTGCCAGCAGTGAAATGGGTAAAGCTGAAGCTTTCTTT
CASSEMGKAEAFF
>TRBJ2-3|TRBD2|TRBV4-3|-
TGCGCCAGCAGCCAAGATCTGGCGGGGGGGTTGAGTGGCACAGATACGCAGTATTTT
CASSQDLAGGLSGTDTQYF
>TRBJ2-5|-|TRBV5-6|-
TGTGCCAGCAGCCGAAGGGCCTTATCAGGGGAGACCCAGTACTTC
CASSRRALSGETQYF
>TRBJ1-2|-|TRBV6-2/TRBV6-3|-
TGTGCCAGCAGCGAGGACACCTATGGCTACACCTTC
CASSEDTYGYTF
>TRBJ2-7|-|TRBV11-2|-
TGTGCCAGCAGCTTAGAGCCTACCTCCTACGAGCAGTACTTC
CASSLEPTSYEQYF
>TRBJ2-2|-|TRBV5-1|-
TGCGCCAGCAGCTTGGAACCACCCGGTGCCGGGGAGCTGTTTTTT
CASSLEPPGAGELFF
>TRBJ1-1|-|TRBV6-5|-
TGTGCCAGCAATGGGAACACTGAAGCTTTCTTT
CASNGNTEAFF
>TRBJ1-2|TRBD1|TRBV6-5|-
TGTGCCAGCAGGCACCCCGGGACAGACTTC
CASRHPGTDF
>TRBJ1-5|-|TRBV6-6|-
TGTGCCAGCAGTCCCGACTCGGAAAATCAGCCCCAGCATTTT
CASSPDSENQPQHF
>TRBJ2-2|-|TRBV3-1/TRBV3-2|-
TGTGCCAGCAGCCAAGCCTCGAACACCGGGGAGCTGTTTTTT
CASSQASNTGELFF
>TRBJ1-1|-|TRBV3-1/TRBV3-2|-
TGTGCCAGCAGCCAAGGGGAACAGGCTCTCGGAGCTTTCTTT
CASSQGEQALGAFF
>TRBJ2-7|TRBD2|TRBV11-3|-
TGTGCCAGCAGCCCCCGGAGCGGGAGTCACGAGCAGTACTTC
CASSPRSGSHEQYF
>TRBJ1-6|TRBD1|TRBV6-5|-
TGTGCCAGCAGTTACTCAGGGGACAGGGTCTCACCCCTCCACTTT
CASSYSGDRVSPLHF
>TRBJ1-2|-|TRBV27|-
TGTGCCAGCAGTCCACAAACCTTTGGGGTATATGGCTACACCTTC
CASSPQTFGVYGYTF
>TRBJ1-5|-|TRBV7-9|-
TGTGCCAGCAGCTTGTCGGGAGCCGGGGAGGGACAGCCCCAGCATTTT
CASSLSGAGEGQPQHF
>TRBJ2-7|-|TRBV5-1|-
TGCGCCAGCAGCTTGCAAGGGGGTTCCACCTACGAGCAGTACTTC
CASSLQGGSTYEQYF
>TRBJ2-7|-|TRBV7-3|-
TGTGCCAGCAGATTAAGGGACCTCCACTACGAGCAGTACTTC
CASRLRDLHYEQYF
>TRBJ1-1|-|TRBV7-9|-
TGTGCCAGCAGCTTTGGGGAGTGGAGCAACACTGAAGCTTTCTTT
CASSFGEWSNTEAFF
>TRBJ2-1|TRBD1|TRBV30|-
TGTGCCTGGAGTGGACAGGGGGCTTGGGGCGAGCAGTTCTTC
CAWSGQGAWGEQFF
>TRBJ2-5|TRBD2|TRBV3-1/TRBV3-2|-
TGTGCCAGCAGCCAAGGACTAGCCTCAGAGACCCAGTACTTC
CASSQGLASETQYF
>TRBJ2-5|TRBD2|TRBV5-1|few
TGCGCCAGCAGCTTGGGGGCCTCGGGAGGGGGCCAAGAGACCCAGTACTTC
CASSLGASGGGQETQYF
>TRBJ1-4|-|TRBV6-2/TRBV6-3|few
TGTGCCAGCAGTTACGGCGGTGCGGGGACAACTAATGAAAAACTGTTTTTT
CASSYGGAGTTNEKLFF
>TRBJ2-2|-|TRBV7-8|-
TGTGCCAGCAGCCCCCGCTCGCCACAGACCGGGGAGCTGTTTTTT
CASSPRSPQTGELFF
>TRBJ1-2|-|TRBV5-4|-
TGTGCCAGCAGCATGGACCGTCTTGATGGCTACACCTTC
CASSMDRLDGYTF
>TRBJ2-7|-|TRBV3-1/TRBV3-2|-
TGTGCCAGCAGCCAACAGGGGCCGAGGGGCGAGCAGTACTTC
CASSQQGPRGEQYF
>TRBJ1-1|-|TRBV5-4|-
TGTGCCAGCAGCTTGGGACAGGCCATATCCAGCGGTGAAGCTTTCTTT
CASSLGQAISSGEAFF
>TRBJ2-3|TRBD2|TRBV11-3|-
TGTGCCAGCAGCCTCGGGGGGGCCCCAGATACGCAGTATTTT
CASSLGGAPDTQYF
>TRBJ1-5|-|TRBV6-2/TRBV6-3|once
TGTGCCAGCAGTTACATAGGGACATCTGATCAGCCCCAGCATTTT
CASSYIGTSDQPQHF